A single sample is the source of the 10 T cell receptor beta chains below, sequenced in a study of T cells in tuberculosis. The protocol was immunoSEQ multiplex PCR, while the TCRdb copy is restricted to in-frame clones and leaves out a portion. Of 25,000 to 30,000 clones detected, nearly 90% appear once; the ten largest clones hold approximately 6.6%. Sequenced material: PBMCs. The receptors shown here come from a donor aged 10-29 years with latent tuberculosis or without tuberculosis infection.

V is TRBV7-8 and J is TRBJ1-6, with 9 bases identical to TRBD1. In germline, CDR1 is SGHVS, CDR2 FQNEAQ. The CDR3 loop spans 14 amino acids. With V trimmed by 9 bases and J by 3 bases, 3 bases remained unmatched. The CDR3 sequence is CASTGGLYNSPLHF. The CDR3 DNA reads TGTGCCAGTACAGGGGGCCTCTATAATTCACCCCTCCACTTT.

V gene TRBV6-5 combines with J gene TRBJ1-5; no firm D call. V shed 5 bases and J shed 4 bases, with 15 bases lying between them. Germline-derived CDR1 and CDR2 are MNHEY and SVGAGI. CDR3 size: 15 residues. The CDR3 loop reads CASSGSGSRNQPQHF. CDR3 in DNA: TGTGCCAGCAGTGGTTCCGGGTCCCGGAATCAGCCCCAGCATTTT.

The V gene is TRBV4-1, the J gene TRBJ1-1; the D gene is possibly TRBD1 (6 bases). CDR3 length equals 14 residues. Trimming took off 1 base at V and 7 bases at J, with 13 bases between the two ends. CDR1 and CDR2 (germline): MGHRA, YSYEKL. The CDR3 coding sequence is TGCGCCAGCAGCCAAGCTGGCGGGGGCCTTGAAGCTTTCTTT. Protein product: CASSQAGGGLEAFF.

The chain links TRBV19 to TRBJ2-1; a possible D gene is TRBD1 (5 bases). Germline V gives CDR1 LNHDA, CDR2 SQIVND (reference sequence). The V gene lost 2 bases and the J gene lost 2 bases, with 10 bases spanning the gap. CDR3 size: 15 residues. The CDR3 reads CASSISRAAYNEQFF. Written as DNA, the CDR3 is TGTGCCAGTAGTATATCCAGGGCAGCCTACAATGAGCAGTTCTTC. The entire variable domain, with the rest obtained from reference TRBV19 and TRBJ2-1, is as follows: DGGITQSPKYLFRKEGQNVTLSCEQNLNHDAMYWYRQDPGQGLRLIYYSQIVNDFQKGDIAEGYSVSREKKESFPLTVTSAQKNPTAFYLCASSISRAAYNEQFFGPGTRLTVL.

The chain uses TRBV7-9 and TRBJ2-2, with a tentative D call TRBD1 (6 bases). The CDR3 runs to 13 residues. Germline V lookup: CDR1 SEHNR, CDR2 FQNEAQ (reference sequence). V was clipped by 6 bases and J by 4 bases, with 9 bases between them. This chain's CDR3 is CASRLQGTGELFF. CDR3 bases: TGTGCCAGCAGGCTACAGGGCACCGGGGAGCTGTTTTTT.

This chain uses TRBV4-2 with TRBJ2-7, with TRBD2 matching over 9 bases. Germline trimming cut 0 bases from V and 2 bases from J; bases unmatched to any gene: 11. In germline, CDR1 is LGHNA, CDR2 YNFKEQ. This CDR3 comprises 18 residues. The CDR3 nucleotides are TGTGCCAGCAGCCAAGATCTTCCGGCTAGCGGGGTAACCTACGAGCAGTACTTC. This encodes CASSQDLPASGVTYEQYF.

This chain uses TRBV27 with TRBJ1-2, with D hard to call. V was cut by 4 bases and J by 4 bases, with 13 bases left in between. Germline assignment: CDR1 MNHEY and CDR2 SMNVEV (reference sequence). The CDR3 runs 14 residues. The CDR3 sequence: CASSSLSTSYGYTF. The CDR3 region has the DNA TGTGCCAGCAGTTCGCTCAGTACTAGCTATGGCTACACCTTC.

This clone appeared a few times. The rearrangement joins TRBV28 to TRBJ1-2, with a possible D match to TRBD1 (5 bases). Trimming left V 2 bases short and J 3 bases short, with 10 bases between. Germline CDR1 reads MDHEN; CDR2 reads SYDVKM. This CDR3 spans 14 amino acids. The CDR3 DNA reads TGTGCCAGCAGTTTAGGGCAGGGTTACTATGGCTACACCTTC. Protein: CASSLGQGYYGYTF.

The chain joins TRBV27 to TRBJ1-1, with D tentatively TRBD1 (5 bases). CDR1 is MNHEY, CDR2 SMNVEV, per germline (reference sequence). The ends were cut back, 6 bases at V and 1 base at J, with 6 bases in the middle. The CDR3 has 12 residues. This CDR3 is CASRGQNTEAFF. CDR3 nucleotide sequence: TGTGCCAGCAGAGGACAGAACACTGAAGCTTTCTTT.

This chain uses TRBV5-1 with TRBJ1-1; D is possibly TRBD1 (5 bases). The CDR3 totals 13 residues. Trimming stripped 0 bases from V and 6 bases from J, with 9 bases between. Per the germline V gene, CDR1 is SGHRS and CDR2 is YFSETQ. The CDR3 bases are TGCGCCAGCAGCTTGGGCAGGGCGGCTGAAGCTTTCTTT. Encoded protein: CASSLGRAAEAFF.